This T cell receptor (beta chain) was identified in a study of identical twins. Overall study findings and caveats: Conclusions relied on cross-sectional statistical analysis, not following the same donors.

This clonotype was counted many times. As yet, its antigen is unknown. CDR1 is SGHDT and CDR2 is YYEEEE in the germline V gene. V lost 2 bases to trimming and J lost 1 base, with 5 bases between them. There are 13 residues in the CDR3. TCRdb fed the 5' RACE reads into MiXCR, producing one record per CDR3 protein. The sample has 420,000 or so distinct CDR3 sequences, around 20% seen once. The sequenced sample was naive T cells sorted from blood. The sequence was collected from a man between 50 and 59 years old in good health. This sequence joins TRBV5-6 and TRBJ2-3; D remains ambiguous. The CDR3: CASSFDGTDTQYF. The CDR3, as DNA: TGTGCCAGCAGCTTCGACGGCACAGATACGCAGTATTTT.